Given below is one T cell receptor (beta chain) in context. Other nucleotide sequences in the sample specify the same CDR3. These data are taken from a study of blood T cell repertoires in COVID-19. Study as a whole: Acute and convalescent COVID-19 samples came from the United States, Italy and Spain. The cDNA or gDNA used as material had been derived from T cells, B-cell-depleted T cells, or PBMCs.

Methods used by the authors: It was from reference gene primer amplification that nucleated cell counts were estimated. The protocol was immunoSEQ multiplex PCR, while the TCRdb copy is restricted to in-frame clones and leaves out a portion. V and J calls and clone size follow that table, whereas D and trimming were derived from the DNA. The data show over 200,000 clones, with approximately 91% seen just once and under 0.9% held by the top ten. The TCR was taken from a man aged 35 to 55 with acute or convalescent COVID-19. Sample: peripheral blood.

The CDR3 region is CAWSGTPTGELFF. The CDR3, as DNA: TGTGCCTGGAGTGGGACACCAACCGGGGAGCTGTTTTTT. The chain is built from TRBV30 and TRBJ2-2; D may be TRBD1 (5 bases). Trimming removed 1 base at V and 5 bases at J, with 8 bases between. Germline loops: CDR1 GTSNPN, CDR2 SVGIG (reference sequence). The CDR3 has 13 amino acids.